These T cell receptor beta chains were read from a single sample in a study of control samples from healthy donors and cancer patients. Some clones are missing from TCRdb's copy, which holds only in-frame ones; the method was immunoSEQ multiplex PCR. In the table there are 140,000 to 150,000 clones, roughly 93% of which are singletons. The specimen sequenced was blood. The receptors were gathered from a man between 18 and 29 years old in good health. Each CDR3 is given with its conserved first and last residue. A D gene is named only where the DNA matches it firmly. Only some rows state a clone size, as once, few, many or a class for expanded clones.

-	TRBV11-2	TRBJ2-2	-	TGTGCCAGCAGCGTGCAGAACACCGGGGAGCTGTTTTTT	CASSVQNTGELFF
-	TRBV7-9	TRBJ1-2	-	TGTGCCAGCAGCTTAATCCGGATTTATGGCTACACCTTC	CASSLIRIYGYTF
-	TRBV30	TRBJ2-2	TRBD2	TGTGCCTTTTTCAGCGGGGGTCTGCAGAACACCGGGGAGCTGTTTTTT	CAFFSGGLQNTGELFF
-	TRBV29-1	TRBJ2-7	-	TGCAGCGTGGCCTTCCTACGCCAGGAGTACTTC	CSVAFLRQEYF
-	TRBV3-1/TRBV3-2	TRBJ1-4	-	TGTGCCAGCAGCGGTGGTTTCTCTAATGAAAAACTGTTTTTT	CASSGGFSNEKLFF
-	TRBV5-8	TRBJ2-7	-	TGTGCCAGCAGCTTGTTAAGGACAGACACCTACGAGCAGTACTTC	CASSLLRTDTYEQYF
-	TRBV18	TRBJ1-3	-	TGTGCCAGCACAGGACAGTTCGGCTCTGGAAACACCATATATTTT	CASTGQFGSGNTIYF
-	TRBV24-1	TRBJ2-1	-	TGTGCCACCAGTGATTTGTCCGGTCGAGTGCAGTTCTTC	CATSDLSGRVQFF
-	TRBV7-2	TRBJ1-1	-	TGTGCCAGCAGCCCCCGCGCCGGGAGGACCACTGAAGCTTTCTTT	CASSPRAGRTTEAFF
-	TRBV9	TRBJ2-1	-	TGTGCCAGCAGCGTAGGCCGGGGCCCCTACAATGAGCAGTTCTTC	CASSVGRGPYNEQFF
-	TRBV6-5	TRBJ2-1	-	TGTGCCAGCAGTTACTCAAGGGGGGATGAGCAGTTCTTC	CASSYSRGDEQFF
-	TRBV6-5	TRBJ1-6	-	TGTGCCTACCCCCTATCCGCGGGACATTCACCCCTCCACTTT	CAYPLSAGHSPLHF
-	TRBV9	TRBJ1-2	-	TGTGCCAGCAGCGAGGGGGGGACGGTATATGGCTACACCTTC	CASSEGGTVYGYTF
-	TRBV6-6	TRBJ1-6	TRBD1	TGTGCCAGCAGTTACTCGACAGGGTTGGGAGGTTCACCCCTCCACTTT	CASSYSTGLGGSPLHF
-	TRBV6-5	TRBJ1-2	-	TGTGCCAGCAGCCGGGCCGGGACCTCGGTGGGCTACACCTTC	CASSRAGTSVGYTF
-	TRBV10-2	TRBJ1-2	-	TGCGCCAGCAGTGAGAAATTAGTTATATCTCCTTGGCAATTC	CASSEKLVISPWQF
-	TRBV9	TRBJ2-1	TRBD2	TGTGCCAGCAGCTCTGGACTAGCGGCCCACAATGAGCAGTTCTTC	CASSSGLAAHNEQFF
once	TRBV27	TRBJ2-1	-	TGTGCCAGCGGCCCGACAGGACCCAATGAGCAGTTCTTC	CASGPTGPNEQFF
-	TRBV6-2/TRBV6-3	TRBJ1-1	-	TGTGCCAGCAGTTACGGACTCACTGAAGCTTTCTTT	CASSYGLTEAFF
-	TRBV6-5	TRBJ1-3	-	TGTGCCAGCAGTTACTCGAACAGTCCGGGAAACACCATATATTTT	CASSYSNSPGNTIYF
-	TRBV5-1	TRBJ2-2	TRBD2	TGCGCCAGCAGGAGGGTTAGCGGGGGAAACACCGGGGAGCTGTTTTTT	CASRRVSGGNTGELFF
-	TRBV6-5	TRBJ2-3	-	TGTGCCAGCAGCCCCGAAAGTGACACAGATACGCAGTATTTT	CASSPESDTDTQYF
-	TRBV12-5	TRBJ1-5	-	TGTGCTAGTGGTTTGGGCTTAGGGATTTATCAGCCCCAGCATTTT	CASGLGLGIYQPQHF
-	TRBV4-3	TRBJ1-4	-	TGCGCCAGCAGCCAAGATTTTAGAGCAGGCGTGGCAGGGAGAGAAAAACTGTTTTTT	CASSQDFRAGVAGREKLFF
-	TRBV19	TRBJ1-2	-	TGTGCCAGTAGTATAAGGGAGTCTGGCTACACCTTC	CASSIRESGYTF
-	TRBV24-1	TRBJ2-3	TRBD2	TGTGCCACCAGTGATTCGGGACTAGCGGGAGATGCAGATACGCAGTATTTT	CATSDSGLAGDADTQYF
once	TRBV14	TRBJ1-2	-	TGTGCCAGCAGCCCACTCGGGACTTGGGGTGAAGACTACACCTTC	CASSPLGTWGEDYTF
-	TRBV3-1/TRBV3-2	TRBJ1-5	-	TGTGCCAGCAGCCTACAGGGAACGCATCAGCCCCAGCATTTT	CASSLQGTHQPQHF
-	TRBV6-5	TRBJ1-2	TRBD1	TGTGCCAGCAGTTACCGACAGGGAAGGAACTATGGCTACACCTTC	CASSYRQGRNYGYTF
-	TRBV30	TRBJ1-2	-	TGTGCCTGGAGTGAATGGACAGCTAACTATGGCTACACCTTC	CAWSEWTANYGYTF
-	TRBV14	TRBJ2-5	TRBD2	TGTGCCAGCAGCGCGTGGACTAGCGGGAGGGAAGAGACCCAGTACTTC	CASSAWTSGREETQYF
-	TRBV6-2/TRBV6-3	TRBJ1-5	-	TGTGCCAGCAACCCCTTGGGGGTTAGTAGCAATCAGCCCCAGCATTTT	CASNPLGVSSNQPQHF
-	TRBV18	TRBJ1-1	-	TGTGCCAGCTCACCCAGGGAAGGGAGTGCTGAAGCTTTCTTT	CASSPREGSAEAFF
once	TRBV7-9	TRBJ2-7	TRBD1	TGTGCCAGCAGCGCGGACAGGGGCGAGCAGTACTTC	CASSADRGEQYF
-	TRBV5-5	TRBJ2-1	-	TGTGCCAGCAGCGCGTCGGTCAATGAGCAGTTCTTC	CASSASVNEQFF
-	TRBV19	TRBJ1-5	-	TGTGCCAGTAGTATAGACTTCCGGGACAATCAGCCCCAGCATTTT	CASSIDFRDNQPQHF
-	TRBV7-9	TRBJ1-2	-	TGTGTCGGCGAAGCTAACTATGGCTACACCTTC	CVGEANYGYTF
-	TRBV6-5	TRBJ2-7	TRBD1	TGTGCCACCACCCCAGGGGGATACGAGCAGTACTTC	CATTPGGYEQYF
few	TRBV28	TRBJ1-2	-	TGTGCCAGCAGTTTGTCAACGAACTATGGCTACACCTTC	CASSLSTNYGYTF
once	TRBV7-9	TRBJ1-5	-	TGTGCCAGCAGCATGGCGGGATCGAATCAGCCCCAGCATTTT	CASSMAGSNQPQHF
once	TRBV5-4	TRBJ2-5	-	TGTGCCAGCAGCTTGGCGGGGGTCCAAGAGACCCAGTACTTC	CASSLAGVQETQYF
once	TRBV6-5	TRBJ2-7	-	TGTGCCAGCAAACCGGGACGGAGCTCCTACGAGCAGTACTTC	CASKPGRSSYEQYF
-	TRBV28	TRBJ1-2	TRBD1	TGTGCCAGCAGGCCCGACAGGGTCGACTATGGCTACACCTTC	CASRPDRVDYGYTF
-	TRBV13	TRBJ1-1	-	TGTGCCAGCAGCTCCCCAAGGACAGCCAGGAGGACTGAAGCTTTCTTT	CASSSPRTARRTEAFF
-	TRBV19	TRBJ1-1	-	TGTGCCAGTAGTATGACACTGAACACTGAAGCTTTCTTT	CASSMTLNTEAFF
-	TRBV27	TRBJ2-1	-	TGTGCCAGCACCAAAGATGGGGTCCCCTACAATGAGCAGTTCTTC	CASTKDGVPYNEQFF
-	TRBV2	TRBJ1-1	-	TGTGCCAGCAGCGAAGGGATAGCTTTCTTT	CASSEGIAFF
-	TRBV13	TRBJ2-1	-	TGTGCCAGCAGCTTAGAAGGGGACTCCCATTCAATCAATGAGCAGTTCTTC	CASSLEGDSHSINEQFF
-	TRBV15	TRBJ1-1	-	TGTGCCACCAGCGAGTGGTACACTGAAGCTTTCTTT	CATSEWYTEAFF
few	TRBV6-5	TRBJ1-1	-	TGTGCCAGCTCACTACATCGGGGCGCTGAAGCTTTCTTT	CASSLHRGAEAFF
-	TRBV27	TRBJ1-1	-	TGTGCCAGCAGTTTATCAGGGGGGACCGCTTTCTTT	CASSLSGGTAFF
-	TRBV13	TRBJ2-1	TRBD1	TGTGCCAGCAGCATGGGGACAGGGGGTGAGCAGTTCTTC	CASSMGTGGEQFF
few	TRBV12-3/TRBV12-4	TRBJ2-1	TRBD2	TGTGCCAGCAGGATGACTAGCCGGGGTCGGCAGTTCTTC	CASRMTSRGRQFF
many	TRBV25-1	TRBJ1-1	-	TGTGCCAGCAGTCTGGGGTTGGGCACTGAAGCTTTCTTT	CASSLGLGTEAFF
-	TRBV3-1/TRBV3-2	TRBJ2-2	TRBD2	TGTGCCAGCAGCCTAGATGTAGCGGGAAGCACCGGGGAGCTGTTTTTT	CASSLDVAGSTGELFF
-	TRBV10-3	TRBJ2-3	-	TGTGCCATTGGGGGGAATAACACAGATACGCAGTATTTT	CAIGGNNTDTQYF
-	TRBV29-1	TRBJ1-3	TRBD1	TGCAGCGTTGAAACAGGGGGCTCTGGAAACACCATATATTTT	CSVETGGSGNTIYF
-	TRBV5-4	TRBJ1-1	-	TGTGCCAGCAGCGTGGGGGGCCCTGAAGCTTTCTTT	CASSVGGPEAFF
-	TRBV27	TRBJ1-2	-	TGTGCCAGCAGTCCCGCCCCGGTGGGGGGCTACACCTTC	CASSPAPVGGYTF